The 5 T cell receptor beta chains below were found in one sample sequenced in a study of beta chain features in type 1 diabetes. All of the isolated RNA was reverse transcribed, so expressed TCRB transcripts were sequenced. Using immunoSEQ multiplex PCR, the repertoire was profiled, and TCRdb retains in-frame clones only, with some absent. The table has around 710,000 clones, roughly an eighth seen once; the top ten hold more than 0.095%. Their antigen targets remain unknown. General study findings and limits: Moderate yet significant TCRB CDR3 shortening was seen in Type 1 diabetes patients in all four CD4+ subsets.

The source material was naive CD4+ T cells from blood. These receptors came from a man younger than 45 with type 1 diabetes.

This clone appeared a few times. This sample includes further DNA sequences coding for the same CDR3. The chain carries TRBV5-1 and TRBJ2-5; D gene unclear. The CDR3 consists of 12 residues. The V gene lost 0 bases and the J gene lost 5 bases, with 5 bases spanning the gap. Germline CDR1 reads SGHRS; CDR2 reads YFSETQ. DNA for the CDR3: TGCGCCAGCAGCTTGGCTGGCGAGACCCAGTACTTC. As protein: CASSLAGETQYF.

The sample holds a few counts of this clone. The chain is built from TRBV6-6 and TRBJ1-6, with D uncertain. Germline V lookup: CDR1 MNHNY, CDR2 SVGAGI (reference sequence). Trimming removed 0 bases at V and 7 bases at J, with 1 base between. The CDR3 covers 12 residues. In DNA, the CDR3 is TGTGCCAGCAGTTACTCCAATTCACCCCTCCACTTT. This translates into CASSYSNSPLHF.

CDR3 nucleotides: TGTGCCAGCAGCCGCGGACTCGGGTCTAGCCTGGATACGCAGTATTTT. Its protein product is CASSRGLGSSLDTQYF. This chain joins TRBV7-9 and TRBJ2-3, with D possibly TRBD2 on 5 matching bases. This CDR3 spans 16 amino acids. Germline values: CDR1 SEHNR, CDR2 FQNEAQ (reference sequence). With 5 bases removed from V and 6 bases from J, the gap between germline ends came to 21 bases.

V usage is TRBV2 and J usage is TRBJ2-7; D is undetermined. The CDR3 totals 13 residues. From germline, CDR1 is SNHLY and CDR2 FYNNEI. Trimming took off 5 bases at V and 3 bases at J, with 11 bases between the two ends. CDR3 nucleotides: TGTGCCAGCAGTAAGGAGAACTTCTACGAGCAGTACTTC. The encoded protein is CASSKENFYEQYF.

This clone was detected a few times. This specimen includes other DNA sequences encoding the same CDR3. The chain joins TRBV2 to TRBJ1-2; D not resolved. CDR3 length: 11 residues. The V gene lost 3 bases and the J gene lost 5 bases, with 4 bases spanning the gap. The germline V gene has CDR1 SNHLY and CDR2 FYNNEI. The CDR3 loop is CASSEGYGYTF. CDR3 in DNA: TGTGCCAGCAGTGAGGGGTATGGCTACACCTTC.